Each of the 9 T cell receptor beta chains below was sequenced from the same sample in a study of response to subunit inactivated influenza vaccine. MiXCR, applied by TCRdb to the RT-PCR reads, yields one record per CDR3 protein. The table has around 580,000 distinct CDR3 sequences, around 13% seen once. Sequenced here: PBMCs from blood, sampled roughly 13 days after vaccination. All receptors derive from a man aged 45-60 years who received an inactivated influenza vaccine.

The chain is built from TRBV27 and TRBJ2-7; D perhaps matches TRBD1 (6 bases). CDR1 is MNHEY and CDR2 is SMNVEV in the germline V gene (reference sequence). V lost 6 bases and J 6 bases, leaving 21 bases between the germline ends. The CDR3 spans 15 residues. The CDR3 DNA is TGTGCCAGCAGAGGACAGTTAATGGTTTACGGCGAGCAGTACTTC. It yields the protein CASRGQLMVYGEQYF.

Here the CDR3 reads CASSDMGVDTGELFF. The CDR3, as DNA: TGTGCCAGCAGTGACATGGGGGTTGACACCGGGGAGCTGTTTTTT. V and J are TRBV6-1 and TRBJ2-2; perhaps D is TRBD1 or TRBD2 (5 bases each). Germline CDR1 MNHNS, CDR2 SASEGT. The CDR3 contains 15 residues. V shed 3 bases and J shed 3 bases, with 11 bases lying between them.

V usage is TRBV12-3 or TRBV12-4 and J usage is TRBJ1-2; 9 bases are a match to TRBD1. This CDR3 is built from 15 residues. With V trimmed by 5 bases and J by 4 bases, 8 bases remained unmatched. The CDR3: CASSAGTGRTYGYTF. The CDR3 DNA reads TGTGCCAGCAGTGCCGGGACAGGGCGGACCTATGGCTACACCTTC.

This clonotype has just a few counts. The chain has TRBV6-2 or TRBV6-3 and TRBJ1-2; D is unresolved. V lost 2 bases and J lost 6, with 7 bases in between. This CDR3 has 12 residues. Germline-derived CDR1 and CDR2 are MNHEY and SVGEGT. The CDR3 sequence: CASSYLGDGYTF. In DNA, the CDR3 is TGTGCCAGCAGTTACCTGGGTGATGGCTACACCTTC.

The V gene is TRBV9, the J gene TRBJ1-6; D is unclear. From germline, CDR1 is SGDLS and CDR2 YYNGEE. V was pared by 3 bases and J by 10 bases, with 17 bases between. The CDR3 is made up of 15 amino acids. The CDR3 spells CASSGGPGSNSPLHF. CDR3 sequence (DNA): TGTGCCAGCAGCGGCGGGCCCGGGTCGAACTCACCCCTCCACTTT.

This clonotype was observed a few times. Here the CDR3 DNA reads TGTGCCAGCAGTTTCGGAAGGGACACTGAAGCTTTCTTT. Translating it yields CASSFGRDTEAFF. The chain is built from TRBV12-3 or TRBV12-4 and TRBJ1-1; no clear D gene. The CDR3 consists of 13 residues. Trimming took 3 bases from V and 3 from J, leaving 8 bases between them.

This clonotype was found a few times. V and J are TRBV6-2 or TRBV6-3 and TRBJ1-1; 9 bases agree with TRBD1. The CDR3 sequence is 15 residues long. The V segment lost 6 bases and the J segment 6 bases; nucleotides outside the gene matches: 11. Germline V gives CDR1 MNHEY, CDR2 SVGEGT. The CDR3 nucleotides are TGTGCCAGCAGGCAGCGTGGGACAGGGTGGTCTGAAGCTTTCTTT. The encoded protein is CASRQRGTGWSEAFF.

The chain combines TRBV2 with TRBJ2-7; perhaps TRBD1 as D (6 bases). The V end lost 5 bases, the J end lost 6 bases, and 14 bases lay between the germline ends. This CDR3 comprises 13 residues. Germline values: CDR1 SNHLY, CDR2 FYNNEI. This CDR3 is CASSSGTPVEQYF. The DNA of the CDR3 is TGTGCCAGCAGTTCCGGGACACCCGTCGAGCAGTACTTC.

Ten or more counts support this clonotype. The chain combines TRBV15 with TRBJ2-2; no clear D gene. The CDR3 loop spans 12 amino acids. Germline values: CDR1 LNHNV, CDR2 YYDKDF (reference sequence). Trimming took 4 bases from V and 4 from J, leaving 4 bases between them. The CDR3 bases are TGTGCCACCAGCAAACGCACCGGGGAGCTGTTTTTT. This encodes CATSKRTGELFF.